This T cell receptor beta chain emerged from a study of beta chain features in type 1 diabetes. General study points: Moderate yet significant TCRB CDR3 shortening was seen in Type 1 diabetes patients in all four CD4+ subsets. Patients' naive, central memory and Treg TCRB repertoires seemed closer to one another than those of healthy donors.

A note on this clone: Its antigen is unidentified.

The V gene's germline CDR1 is LGHNT and CDR2 FRNRAP. The CDR3 consists of 12 residues. The V gene lost 1 base and the J gene lost 5 bases, with 3 bases spanning the gap. Since all of the isolated RNA was reverse transcribed, expressed TCRB transcripts were what got sequenced. The assay was immunoSEQ multiplex PCR, and TCRdb's table has in-frame clones only and misses some. The sample yields roughly 450,000 clones, around 14% seen once. Sequences were obtained from naive CD4+ T cells from blood. This clonotype was obtained from a man aged 30 to 39 in good health. The chain is built from TRBV12-5 and TRBJ1-5; D is unclear. CDR3 amino acids: CASGLGDQPQHF. CDR3 DNA: TGTGCTAGTGGTTTGGGGGATCAGCCCCAGCATTTT.